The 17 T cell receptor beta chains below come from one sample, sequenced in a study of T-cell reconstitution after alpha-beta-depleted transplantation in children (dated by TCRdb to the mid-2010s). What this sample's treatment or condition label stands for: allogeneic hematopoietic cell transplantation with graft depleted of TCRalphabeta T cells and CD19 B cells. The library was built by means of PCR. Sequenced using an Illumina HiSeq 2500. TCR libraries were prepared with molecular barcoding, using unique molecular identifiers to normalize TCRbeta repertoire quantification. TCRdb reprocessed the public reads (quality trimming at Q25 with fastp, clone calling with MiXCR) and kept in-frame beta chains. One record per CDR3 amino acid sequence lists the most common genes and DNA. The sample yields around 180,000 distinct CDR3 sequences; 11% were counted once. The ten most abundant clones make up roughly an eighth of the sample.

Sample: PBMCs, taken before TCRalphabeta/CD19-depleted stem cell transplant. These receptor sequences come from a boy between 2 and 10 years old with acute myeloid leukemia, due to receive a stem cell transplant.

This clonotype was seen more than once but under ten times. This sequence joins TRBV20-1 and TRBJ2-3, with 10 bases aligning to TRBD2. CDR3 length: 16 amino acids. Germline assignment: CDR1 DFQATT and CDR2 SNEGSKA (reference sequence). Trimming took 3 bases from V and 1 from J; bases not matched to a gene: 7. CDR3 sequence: CSASRTSGFGTDTQYF. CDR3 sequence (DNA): TGCAGTGCTAGCCGGACTAGCGGCTTTGGCACAGATACGCAGTATTTT.

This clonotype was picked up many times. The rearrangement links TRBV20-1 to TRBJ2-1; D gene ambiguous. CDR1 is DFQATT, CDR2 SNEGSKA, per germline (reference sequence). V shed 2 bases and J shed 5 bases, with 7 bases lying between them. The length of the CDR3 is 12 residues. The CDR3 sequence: CSARRNHNEQFF. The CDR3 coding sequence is TGCAGTGCTAGACGGAACCACAATGAGCAGTTCTTC.

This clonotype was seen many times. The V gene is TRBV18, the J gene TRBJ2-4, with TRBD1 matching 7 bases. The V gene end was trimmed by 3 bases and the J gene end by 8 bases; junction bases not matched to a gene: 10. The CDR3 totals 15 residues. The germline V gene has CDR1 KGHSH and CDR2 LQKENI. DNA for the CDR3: TGTGCCAGCTCACCGTACCGTGACAGGGTAGACATTCAGTACTTC. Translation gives CASSPYRDRVDIQYF.

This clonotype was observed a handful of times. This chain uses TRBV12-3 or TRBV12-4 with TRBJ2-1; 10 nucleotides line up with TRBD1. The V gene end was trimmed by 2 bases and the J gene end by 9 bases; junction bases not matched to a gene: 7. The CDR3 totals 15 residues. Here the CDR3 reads CASSLRGQGIIEQFF. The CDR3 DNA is TGTGCCAGCAGTTTAAGGGGACAGGGGATCATTGAGCAGTTCTTC.

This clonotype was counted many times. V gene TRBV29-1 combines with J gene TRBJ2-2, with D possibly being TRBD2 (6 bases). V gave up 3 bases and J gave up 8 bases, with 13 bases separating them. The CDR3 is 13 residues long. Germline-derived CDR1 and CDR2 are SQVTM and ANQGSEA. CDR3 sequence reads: CSVDGGELGELFF. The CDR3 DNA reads TGCAGCGTTGACGGCGGGGAGTTGGGGGAGCTGTTTTTT.

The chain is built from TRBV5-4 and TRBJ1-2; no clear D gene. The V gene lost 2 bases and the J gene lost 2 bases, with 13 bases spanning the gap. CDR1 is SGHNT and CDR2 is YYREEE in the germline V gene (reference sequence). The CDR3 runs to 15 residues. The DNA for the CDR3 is TGTGCCAGCAGCTTCGGGCAGCTTTTCAACTATGGCTACACCTTC. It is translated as CASSFGQLFNYGYTF.

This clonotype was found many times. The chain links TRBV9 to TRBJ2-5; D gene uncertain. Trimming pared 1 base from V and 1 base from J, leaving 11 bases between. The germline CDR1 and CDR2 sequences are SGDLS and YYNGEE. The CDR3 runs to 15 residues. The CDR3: CASSVYGGRQETQYF. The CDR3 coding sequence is TGTGCCAGCAGCGTATATGGCGGACGCCAAGAGACCCAGTACTTC.

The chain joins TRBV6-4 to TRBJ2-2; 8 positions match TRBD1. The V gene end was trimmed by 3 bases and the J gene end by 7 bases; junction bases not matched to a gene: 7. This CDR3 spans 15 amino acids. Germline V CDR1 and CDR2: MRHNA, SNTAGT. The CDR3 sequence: CASSERGQDHGELFF. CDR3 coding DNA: TGTGCCAGCAGTGAAAGGGGACAGGATCACGGGGAGCTGTTTTTT.

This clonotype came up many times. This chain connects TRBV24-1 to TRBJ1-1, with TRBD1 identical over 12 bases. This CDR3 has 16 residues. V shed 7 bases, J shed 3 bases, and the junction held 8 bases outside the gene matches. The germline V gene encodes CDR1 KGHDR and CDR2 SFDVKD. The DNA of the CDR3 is TGTGCCACCAGGCCGGGACAGGGGGCGTCGGACACTGAAGCTTTCTTT. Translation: CATRPGQGASDTEAFF.

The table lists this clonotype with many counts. CDR3 residues: CATTPTGARRAFF. CDR3 DNA sequence: TGTGCCACCACACCGACAGGGGCGAGGAGAGCTTTCTTT. V is TRBV6-6 and J is TRBJ1-1; 8 bases are shared with TRBD1. Looked up from germline, CDR1 is MNHNY and CDR2 is SVGAGI (reference sequence). This CDR3 contains 13 residues. V lost 10 bases and J lost 10; bases outside the gene matches: 14.

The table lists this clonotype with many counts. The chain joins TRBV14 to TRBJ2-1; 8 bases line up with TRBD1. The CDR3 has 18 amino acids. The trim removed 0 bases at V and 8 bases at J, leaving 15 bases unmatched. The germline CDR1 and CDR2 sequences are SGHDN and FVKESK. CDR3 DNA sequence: TGTGCCAGCAGCCAAGATAGAGTCGGCAGGGGGCTTCACTATGAGCAGTTCTTC. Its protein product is CASSQDRVGRGLHYEQFF.

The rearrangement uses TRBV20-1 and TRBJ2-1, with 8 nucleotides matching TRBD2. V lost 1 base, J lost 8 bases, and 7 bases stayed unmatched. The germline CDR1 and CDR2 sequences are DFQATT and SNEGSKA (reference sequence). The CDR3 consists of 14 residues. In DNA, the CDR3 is TGCAGTGCTAGAGCGGGGGGGGGGTTGGATGAGCAGTTCTTC. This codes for CSARAGGGLDEQFF.

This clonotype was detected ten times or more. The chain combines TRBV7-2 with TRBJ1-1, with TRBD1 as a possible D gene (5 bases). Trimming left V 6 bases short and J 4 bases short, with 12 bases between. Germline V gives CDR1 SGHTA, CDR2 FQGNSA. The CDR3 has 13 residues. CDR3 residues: CASRGVHPTEAFF. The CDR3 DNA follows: TGTGCCAGCAGAGGGGTCCATCCCACTGAAGCTTTCTTT.

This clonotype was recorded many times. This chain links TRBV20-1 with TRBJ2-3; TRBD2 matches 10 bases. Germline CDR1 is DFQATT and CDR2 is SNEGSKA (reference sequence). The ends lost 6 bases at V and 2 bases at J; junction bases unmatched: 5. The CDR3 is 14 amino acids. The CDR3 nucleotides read TGCAGTGCCGAACTAGCGGGACTCACAGATACGCAGTATTTT. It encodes CSAELAGLTDTQYF.

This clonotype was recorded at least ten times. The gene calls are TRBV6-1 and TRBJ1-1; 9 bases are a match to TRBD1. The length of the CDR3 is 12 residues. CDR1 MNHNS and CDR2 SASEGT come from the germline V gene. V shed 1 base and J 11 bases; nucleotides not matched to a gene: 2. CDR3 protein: CASSEGGTGAFF. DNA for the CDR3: TGTGCCAGCAGTGAAGGAGGGACAGGGGCTTTCTTT.

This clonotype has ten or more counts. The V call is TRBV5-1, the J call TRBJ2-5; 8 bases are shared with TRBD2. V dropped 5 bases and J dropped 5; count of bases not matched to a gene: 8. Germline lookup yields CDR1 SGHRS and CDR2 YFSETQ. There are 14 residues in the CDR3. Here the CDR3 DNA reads TGCGCCAGCAGGATAATAGCGGGGACGGAGACCCAGTACTTC. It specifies CASRIIAGTETQYF.

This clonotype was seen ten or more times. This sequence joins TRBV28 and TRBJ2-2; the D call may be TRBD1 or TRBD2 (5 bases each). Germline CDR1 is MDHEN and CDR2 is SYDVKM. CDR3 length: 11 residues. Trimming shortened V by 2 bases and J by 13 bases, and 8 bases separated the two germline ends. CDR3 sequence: CASSLERGLFF. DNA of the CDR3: TGTGCCAGCAGTTTAGAGAGGGGGCTGTTTTTT.